Here is one TCR beta chain with its context. Per the original data handling: Amplification of reference gene primers was used by the study to estimate nucleated cell counts. Some clones are missing from TCRdb's copy, which holds only in-frame ones; the method was immunoSEQ multiplex PCR. V, J and clone size are taken as reported in that table, and D and trimming were inferred from the DNA itself. The sample shows 130,000 or so clones, approximately 90% of them seen only once. These data are taken from a study of blood T cell repertoires in COVID-19. Sequenced sample: peripheral blood. The receptor's source is a man between 65 and 80 years old with active COVID-19.

The CDR3 reads CASSLGGLWQFF. The CDR3 nucleotides read TGTGCCAGCAGCTTAGGCGGGTTATGGCAGTTCTTC. The chain employs TRBV7-9 and TRBJ2-1; possibly TRBD2 for D (5 bases). Trimming left V 1 base short and J 12 bases short, with 10 bases between. Germline V gene sequence: CDR1 SEHNR, CDR2 FQNEAQ (reference sequence). The CDR3 is 12 amino acids.